This TCR beta chain is drawn from a study of T-cell reconstitution after alpha-beta-depleted transplantation in children. Many counts were recorded for this clonotype. No antigen is known for it. Germline V gives CDR1 LNHDA, CDR2 SQIVND (reference sequence). This CDR3 comprises 13 residues. V lost 3 bases, J lost 6 bases, and 8 bases lay in between. Unique molecular identifiers featured in how the TCRbeta library was prepared. TCRdb re-analysed the PCR reads in MiXCR, keeping a single row per CDR3 protein. This sample has around 300,000 distinct CDR3 sequences, with around a tenth found just once. Findings and caveats of the study: Approximately two months post-transplant, alpha-beta T cells reportedly originated from several hundred expanded graft clones. Newly generated T cells supplied most T-cell counts and diversity one year post-transplant. Surviving recipient T cells and thymic progenitors produced the high day-60 TCRbeta diversity seen in some patients.

The chain is built from TRBV19 and TRBJ2-2; D gene unclear. Material: peripheral blood, obtained 180 days after TCRalphabeta/CD19-depleted stem cell transplant. This TCR was sampled from a male patient between 2 and 15 years old who had a stem cell transplant for chronic granulomatous disease, so the T cells may come from the graft donor. The chain's CDR3 is CASSMQEPGELFF. CDR3 DNA sequence: TGTGCCAGTAGTATGCAGGAGCCCGGGGAGCTGTTTTTT.